This passage covers 21 T cell receptor beta chains from one sample sequenced in a study of cytotoxic CD8 clonotypes in ibrutinib-treated CLL. Profiled with immunoSEQ multiplex PCR; TCRdb holds only in-frame clones, not every one. This sample has hundreds of thousands of clones, with over 65% found just once. The sequencing used PBMCs, collected after 12 months of ibrutinib treatment. These receptors all stem from a human donor with chronic lymphocytic leukemia.

This chain connects TRBV30 to TRBJ2-1; 10 bases are shared with TRBD2. J gave up 3 bases and V 0 bases, and 5 bases lay outside the gene matches. From germline, CDR1 is GTSNPN and CDR2 SVGIG (reference sequence). The CDR3 consists of 16 residues. The CDR3, as DNA: TGTGCCTGGAGTGTACAAATAGCGGGGGGCTACAATGAGCAGTTCTTC. Translating it yields CAWSVQIAGGYNEQFF.

The rearrangement uses TRBV5-1 and TRBJ2-3, with no clear D. The CDR3 runs 14 residues. Trimming left V 4 bases short and J 2 bases short, with 11 bases between. Germline V CDR1 and CDR2: SGHRS, YFSETQ. CDR3 nucleotide sequence: TGCGCCAGCAGCGCTACAACTACCACAGATACGCAGTATTTT. Residues: CASSATTTTDTQYF.

The chain recombines TRBV7-2 with TRBJ2-6; no clear D gene. The V gene lost 6 bases and the J gene lost 4 bases, with 13 bases spanning the gap. The CDR3 extends over 15 amino acids. Germline CDR1 SGHTA, CDR2 FQGNSA. The CDR3 reads CASRLTEAGANVLTF. The CDR3 region has the DNA TGTGCCAGCAGGCTTACAGAGGCCGGGGCCAACGTCCTGACTTTC. Combining the CDR3 with reference TRBV7-2 and TRBJ2-6 gives the whole variable domain GAGVSQSPSNKVTEKGKDVELRCDPISGHTALYWYRQSLGQGLEFLIYFQGNSAPDKSGLPSDRFSAERTGGSVSTLTIQRTQQEDSAVYLCASRLTEAGANVLTFGAGSRLTVL.

The chain employs TRBV28 and TRBJ2-7; tentative D call: TRBD1 (6 bases). Trimming took 5 bases from V and 3 from J, leaving 17 bases between them. The CDR3 is made up of 15 amino acids. CDR1 MDHEN and CDR2 SYDVKM come from the germline V gene. In DNA, the CDR3 is TGTGCCAGCAGTGCCAGGGGTTTTGGGGACTACGAGCAGTACTTC. This sequence encodes CASSARGFGDYEQYF.

CDR3 DNA: TGTGCCAGCCCCGACGGGGCGGGAGGGCCCTACGAGCAGTACTTC. It is translated as CASPDGAGGPYEQYF. This chain joins TRBV10-3 and TRBJ2-7; 9 positions agree with TRBD2. J gave up 2 bases and V 10 bases, and 12 bases lay outside the gene matches. The CDR3 sequence is 15 residues long. Germline CDR1 and CDR2: ENHRY and SYGVKD.

The rearrangement uses TRBV5-1 and TRBJ2-7; 9 bases match TRBD1. The germline V gene has CDR1 SGHRS and CDR2 YFSETQ. The ends lost 5 bases at V and 4 bases at J; junction bases unmatched: 4. The CDR3 consists of 13 residues. CDR3 bases: TGCGCCAGCAGGTCGGGACAGGGATACGAGCAGTACTTC. It yields the protein CASRSGQGYEQYF.

The J gene is TRBJ2-6, the V gene TRBV9; D remains unclear. Germline values: CDR1 SGDLS, CDR2 YYNGEE. CDR3 length equals 14 residues. Trimming stripped 0 bases from V and 1 base from J, with 2 bases between. The CDR3 loop reads CASSVASGANVLTF. The CDR3 DNA reads as TGTGCCAGCAGCGTAGCGTCTGGGGCCAACGTCCTGACTTTC.

The count of this clone is one. This chain uses TRBV7-2 with TRBJ2-7, with 7 bases fitting TRBD1. The CDR3 extends over 14 amino acids. Germline loops: CDR1 SGHTA, CDR2 FQGNSA. V lost 4 bases, J lost 3 bases, and 6 bases stayed unmatched. The CDR3 DNA is TGTGCCAGCAGCTCGCCGACAGGGTACTACGAGCAGTACTTC. Translation: CASSSPTGYYEQYF.

The chain carries TRBV2 and TRBJ1-2; D may be TRBD1 (6 bases). The V gene lost 6 bases and the J gene lost 0 bases, with 11 bases spanning the gap. The V gene's germline CDR1 is SNHLY and CDR2 FYNNEI. The CDR3 loop spans 14 amino acids. The CDR3, as DNA: TGTGCCAGCAGAGACAGGTTTGCTAACTATGGCTACACCTTC. Amino acids: CASRDRFANYGYTF.

The chain uses TRBV19 and TRBJ1-5, with D hard to call. The length of the CDR3 is 14 residues. CDR1 LNHDA and CDR2 SQIVND come from the germline V gene (reference sequence). With 5 bases removed from V and 0 bases from J, the gap between germline ends came to 8 bases. The DNA of the CDR3 is TGTGCCAGTAGTCGACCATATAGCAATCAGCCCCAGCATTTT. Its protein product is CASSRPYSNQPQHF.

The chain is built from TRBV18 and TRBJ2-3, with TRBD1 as a possible D gene (7 bases). The V gene's germline CDR1 is KGHSH and CDR2 LQKENI. The CDR3 covers 14 residues. The germline V and J ends were trimmed by 6 bases and 4 bases, with 14 bases remaining between them. CDR3 in DNA: TGTGCCAGCTCGATAACAGGGGAGGCAGATACGCAGTATTTT. Its translation: CASSITGEADTQYF.

This clone has just a few counts. This chain connects TRBV6-5 to TRBJ1-2; TRBD1 aligns across 9 bases. Germline CDR1 is MNHEY and CDR2 is SVGAGI. The CDR3 covers 14 residues. J lost 8 bases, V lost 2 bases, and 6 bases had no gene match. CDR3 in DNA: TGTGCCAGCAGTTACCAGGGACAGGGTTTAGGCTACACCTTC. Translating it yields CASSYQGQGLGYTF.

J is TRBJ2-3 and V is TRBV21-1; the D call TRBD2 from the table was never checked on the DNA. TRBV21-1 is a pseudogene segment. The length of the CDR3 is 14 residues. The CDR3 nucleotides read TGTGCCAGCAGCCCCCACTCGCGGGCAGATACGCAGTATTTT. This codes for CASSPHSRADTQYF.

This clone appeared a few times. The CDR3 loop reads CAWNGGLSNQPQHF. Here the CDR3 DNA reads TGTGCCTGGAACGGCGGGTTAAGCAATCAGCCCCAGCATTTT. The V and J genes are TRBV30 and TRBJ1-5, with D uncertain. This CDR3 spans 14 amino acids. V was trimmed by 4 bases and J by 1 base, leaving 11 bases between them. CDR1 and CDR2 (germline): GTSNPN, SVGIG (reference sequence).

The V and J genes are TRBV30 and TRBJ2-3; possibly TRBD1 or TRBD2 for D (5 bases each). Germline CDR1 and CDR2: GTSNPN and SVGIG (reference sequence). V was shortened by 3 bases and J by 2 bases, with 18 bases between the two germline ends. The CDR3 covers 16 residues. CDR3 protein: CAWRGVADPFTDTQYF. The CDR3 coding sequence is TGTGCCTGGAGGGGGGTGGCGGATCCCTTCACAGATACGCAGTATTTT.

In this sample, this clone turned up once. V gene TRBV5-1 combines with J gene TRBJ2-7; D unresolved. V was clipped by 0 bases and J by 3 bases, with 13 bases between them. CDR3 length equals 15 residues. Germline loops: CDR1 SGHRS, CDR2 YFSETQ. The CDR3 loop is CASSLDLPTYYEQYF. The CDR3 DNA sequence: TGCGCCAGCAGCTTGGACCTACCGACCTACTACGAGCAGTACTTC.

This clone was picked up a small number of times. This chain uses TRBV19 with TRBJ1-3; no clear D. The germline V and J ends were trimmed by 4 bases and 4 bases, with 14 bases remaining between them. The CDR3 is made up of 15 amino acids. CDR1 and CDR2 (germline): LNHDA, SQIVND (reference sequence). DNA for the CDR3: TGTGCCAGTAGTACCCTACCCGGCGGAGGAAACACCATATATTTT. Protein sequence: CASSTLPGGGNTIYF.

This clone was found once. The chain employs TRBV2 and TRBJ2-1; tentatively, D is TRBD1 or TRBD2 (6 bases each). The germline V and J ends were trimmed by 1 base and 8 bases, with 21 bases remaining between them. Germline V gene sequence: CDR1 SNHLY, CDR2 FYNNEI. CDR3 length: 17 residues. The CDR3 DNA sequence: TGTGCCAGCAGTGAAGGGGGGCGATCCCGGCGGGGAGATGAGCAGTTCTTC. As protein: CASSEGGRSRRGDEQFF.

This clone occurred many times. This CDR3 is also generated by other DNA sequences in the sample. The rearrangement links TRBV25-1 to TRBJ2-5, with 7 nucleotides matching TRBD2. Trimming cost V 4 bases and J 5 bases; bases outside gene matches: 16. Germline-derived CDR1 and CDR2 are MGHDK and SYGVNS. The CDR3 is 17 amino acids. The CDR3 loop reads CASSAQRRVGGVETQYF. Written as DNA, the CDR3 is TGTGCCAGCAGTGCCCAACGTCGGGTTGGGGGGGTCGAGACCCAGTACTTC.

The genes are TRBV29-1 and TRBJ2-7, with TRBD1 matching 11 bases. The V and J ends lost 0 bases and 2 bases, in that order; junction bases with no gene match: 6. Germline values: CDR1 SQVTM, CDR2 ANQGSEA. This CDR3 region has 16 residues. DNA of the CDR3: TGCAGCGTTGAAGATTGGGGACAGGGGGGGACCTACGAGCAGTACTTC. Protein: CSVEDWGQGGTYEQYF.

This chain connects TRBV4-1 to TRBJ1-1; D remains unclear. The germline CDR1 and CDR2 sequences are MGHRA and YSYEKL. Trimming left V 6 bases short and J 0 bases short, with 11 bases between. This CDR3 has 14 residues. CDR3 DNA: TGCGCCAGCAGAAAGGGAGATCTGAACACTGAAGCTTTCTTT. This translates into CASRKGDLNTEAFF.